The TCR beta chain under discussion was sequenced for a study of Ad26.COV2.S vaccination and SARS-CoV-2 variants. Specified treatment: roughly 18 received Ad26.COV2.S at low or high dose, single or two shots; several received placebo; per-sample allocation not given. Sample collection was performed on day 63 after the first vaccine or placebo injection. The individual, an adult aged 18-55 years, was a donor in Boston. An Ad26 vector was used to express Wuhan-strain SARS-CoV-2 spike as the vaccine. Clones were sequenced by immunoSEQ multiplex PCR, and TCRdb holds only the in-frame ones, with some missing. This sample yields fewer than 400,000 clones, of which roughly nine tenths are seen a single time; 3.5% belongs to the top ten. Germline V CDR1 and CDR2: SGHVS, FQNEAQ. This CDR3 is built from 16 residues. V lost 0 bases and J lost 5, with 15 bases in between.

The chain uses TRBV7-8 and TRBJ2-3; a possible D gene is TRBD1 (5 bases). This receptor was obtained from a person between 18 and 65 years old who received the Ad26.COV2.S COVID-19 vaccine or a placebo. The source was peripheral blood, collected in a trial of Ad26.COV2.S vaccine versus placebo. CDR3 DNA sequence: TGTGCCAGCAGCTTAGCGCGGTTAGGGGCGGTAGATACGCAGTATTTT. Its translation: CASSLARLGAVDTQYF.